The source of this TCR beta chain is a study of radiation and T cells in renal cell carcinoma. The sample's time point: blood 4 weeks post-SBRT, at nephrectomy. Treatment noted: 15 Gy SBRT to primary tumor, nephrectomy 4 weeks later. Profiled with immunoSEQ multiplex PCR; TCRdb holds only in-frame clones, not every one. Among about 78,000 clones listed, about 89% were seen once. The CDR3 contains 15 residues. Per the germline V gene, CDR1 is MDHEN and CDR2 is SYDVKM. The germline V and J ends were trimmed by 4 bases and 5 bases, with 14 bases remaining between them. The rearrangement joins TRBV28 to TRBJ2-2; TRBD1 or TRBD2 may be the D gene (5 bases each). Sample: blood, taken from a patient whose treatment included radiotherapy and nephrectomy. The TCR sequence derives from a woman aged 70-85 years with renal cell carcinoma. The CDR3 DNA sequence: TGTGCCAGCAGTTATCCGGGGACGGGGACCGGGGAGCTGTTTTTT. It encodes CASSYPGTGTGELFF. Full variable domain (rest looked up from reference TRBV28 and TRBJ2-2): DVKVTQSSRYLVKRTGEKVFLECVQDMDHENMFWYRQDPGLGLRLIYFSYDVKMKEKGDIPEGYSVSREKKERFSLILESASTNQTSMYLCASSYPGTGTGELFFGEGSRLTVL.